The T cell receptor beta chain under discussion was sequenced for a study of CD8 T cells in ankylosing spondylitis. Study-wide results and limits: Fewer than 10 highly homologous variants formed a TCR beta motif that appeared characteristic of ankylosing spondylitis blood. Disease-linked clones proved CD8+ and comparatively uncommon in peripheral blood.

The CDR3 runs to 13 residues. The germline CDR1 and CDR2 sequences are DFQATT and SNEGSKA (reference sequence). MiXCR was run by TCRdb on the 5' RACE reads, yielding one entry per CDR3 protein. The table has approximately 220,000 distinct CDR3 sequences, under 30% seen once. This clonotype was detected only once. Its antigen is as yet unknown. This chain links TRBV20-1 with TRBJ2-7; 8 nucleotides align to TRBD2. The sequence came from a male donor with ankylosing spondylitis or in good health (not recorded which). What was sequenced was blood, either unsorted or a sorted T cell fraction (not recorded which). This CDR3 is CKLAGRSLYEQYF. CDR3 coding DNA: TGCAAGTTAGCGGGAAGGTCCCTCTACGAGCAGTACTTC.